Below, 2 T cell receptor beta chains from the same sample are listed, as sequenced in a study of shared clonotypes between healthy human individuals. The protocol was immunoSEQ multiplex PCR, while the TCRdb copy is restricted to in-frame clones and leaves out a portion. The sample consists of hundreds of thousands of clones, 97% of them appearing once. Input material: naive CD4+ T cells sorted from blood. As for subset: CD45RA+ positively selected. The receptors were gathered from a woman between 25 and 40 years old in good health.

This clone has just one count. The V gene is TRBV6-6, the J gene TRBJ2-7; 7 positions match TRBD1. The CDR3 runs 15 residues. The V segment lost 6 bases and the J segment 2 bases; nucleotides outside the gene matches: 10. Germline V lookup: CDR1 MNHNY, CDR2 SVGAGI (reference sequence). Written as DNA, the CDR3 is TGTGCCAGCAGACCCGGGACAGACCGGCCCTACGAGCAGTACTTC. As protein: CASRPGTDRPYEQYF.

The chain links TRBV2 to TRBJ2-5, with TRBD1 matching 11 bases. V dropped 6 bases and J dropped 5; count of bases not matched to a gene: 8. The CDR3 sequence is 15 residues long. The germline V gene encodes CDR1 SNHLY and CDR2 FYNNEI. CDR3 sequence (DNA): TGTGCCAGCAGGCCGGGACAGGGGGTATCGGAGACCCAGTACTTC. This encodes CASRPGQGVSETQYF.